The 5 T cell receptor beta chains reported below all come from one sample, sequenced in a study of glioma-infiltrating T cells. TCR alpha and beta CDR3 regions were amplified from RNA using iRepertoire nested multiplex PCR. TCRdb processed the multiplex PCR reads anew with MiXCR; each CDR3 protein has one entry. The sample lists 150,000 to 200,000 distinct CDR3 sequences, 25% to 35% occurring once. The sample was glioma tissue, nonneoplastic brain tissue, or PBMCs (not recorded which). Receptor source: a human donor with low-grade glioma or glioblastoma, undergoing nonglioma brain surgery, or in good health (not recorded which).

This clonotype was observed at least ten times. The chain joins TRBV20-1 to TRBJ1-1; no firm D call. CDR1 is DFQATT and CDR2 is SNEGSKA in the germline V gene (reference sequence). The CDR3 contains 14 residues. In nucleotides, the CDR3 is TGCAGGGCCCCGGAGGGCATGATGAACACTGAAGCTTTCTTT. It translates to CRAPEGMMNTEAFF.

The rearrangement joins TRBV27 to TRBJ1-5; 11 bases fit TRBD1. In germline, CDR1 is MNHEY, CDR2 SMNVEV (reference sequence). CDR3 length: 14 amino acids. The V segment lost 6 bases and the J segment 5 bases; nucleotides outside the gene matches: 3. CDR3: CASRPGQGDQPQHF. CDR3 DNA sequence: TGTGCCAGCAGACCGGGACAGGGGGATCAGCCCCAGCATTTT.

The table lists this clonotype with many counts. CDR3 in amino acids: CASSLSGDGYGYTF. DNA for the CDR3: TGTGCCAGCAGTTTATCAGGGGACGGCTATGGCTACACCTTC. The V gene is TRBV28, the J gene TRBJ1-2; possibly TRBD1 for D (6 bases). Germline V gene lookup returns CDR1 MDHEN and CDR2 SYDVKM. This CDR3 is built from 14 residues. Deletions cut 1 base from V and 4 bases from J, with 10 bases between.

This clonotype was observed at least ten times. The chain joins TRBV29-1 to TRBJ2-7, with D perhaps matching TRBD2 (5 bases). Germline assignment: CDR1 SQVTM and CDR2 ANQGSEA. The CDR3 consists of 13 residues. V shed 4 bases and J shed 0 bases, with 10 bases lying between them. CDR3 coding DNA: TGCAGCGTTGGTAGCGTGAGCTCCTACGAGCAGTACTTC. As protein: CSVGSVSSYEQYF.

This clonotype was seen ten or more times. DNA for the CDR3: TGTGCCAGCTCACCGGGGGACAGGGGTGGCTACACCTTC. Translation: CASSPGDRGGYTF. This chain uses TRBV18 with TRBJ1-2, with 10 nucleotides matching TRBD1. Germline V gene lookup returns CDR1 KGHSH and CDR2 LQKENI. There are 13 residues in the CDR3. Trimming took 3 bases from V and 7 from J; bases not matched to a gene: 2.